Listed here is a single TCR beta chain. In this sample, this clonotype turned up a few times. Its antigen specificity is not known. The record has no base qualities; no much larger clone is one base away. This entry belongs to a study of T-cell reconstitution after alpha-beta-depleted transplantation in children (dated by TCRdb to between 2015 and 2016). With regard to the full study: T-cell immune reconstitution after TCRalphabeta/CD19-depleted allogeneic hematopoietic cell transplantation in children was quantitatively tracked in the study by means of TCR repertoire profiling.

The cysteine opens and the phenylalanine closes a CDR3 of 15 amino acids. Only the CDR3 part of the read is kept: 45 bases, read in frame from the first base. CDR1 and CDR2, looked up from the germline V gene (reference sequence), are MNHEY and SMNVEV. The junction shows trimming of 2 bases on V and 5 bases on J, plus 15 bases between the germline ends. To prepare the library, PCR was applied. TCRdb records Illumina HiSeq 2500 as the sequencer. To normalize quantification of the TCRbeta repertoire, the TCR libraries were built with molecular barcoding that relied on unique molecular identifiers. Clones were called with MiXCR by TCRdb after fastp trimmed the public reads at Q25, and only in-frame beta chains were retained. One record per CDR3 amino acid sequence lists the most common genes and DNA. The sample profile shows about 610,000 distinct CDR3 sequences; over 9.5% of them were found once. The ten largest clones take up 4% of the sample.

The sequencing used PBMCs from the stem cell graft donor, collected from the stem cell graft. This TCR came from a human donor who donated a stem cell graft to a child with acute myeloid leukemia. The receptor chain draws on TRBV27 and TRBJ1-2; 5 matching bases give a weak D call of TRBD1. The CDR3 here reads CASSLNVRARYGYTF. The nucleotide sequence is given as TGTGCCAGCAGTTTAAATGTCAGGGCTCGATATGGCTACACCTTC.